One sample yielded the 17 T cell receptor beta chains listed below, sequenced in a study of cytomegalovirus exposure and HLA in healthy donors. PCR employed 60 Vbeta and 13 Jbeta primers. The repertoire was sequenced with immunoSEQ multiplex PCR; TCRdb's copy has only in-frame clones and lacks some. The repertoire includes about 200,000 clones, 65% to 85% of them detected once, and 0.098% sits in the top ten. Sequencing used PBMCs. Every receptor here comes from a boy aged 2 to 10 in good health and CMV-seronegative.

The rearrangement uses TRBV7-8 and TRBJ2-7; D unclear. The CDR3 is made up of 12 amino acids. Germline V lookup: CDR1 SGHVS, CDR2 FQNEAQ. Trimming stripped 2 bases from V and 4 bases from J, with 6 bases between. CDR3 sequence (DNA): TGTGCCAGCAGCTTATCACGGTACGAGCAGTACTTC. Encoded protein: CASSLSRYEQYF.

In its sample, this clone was seen once. This rearrangement joins TRBV2 to TRBJ2-7; TRBD2 agrees at 9 bases. The length of the CDR3 is 15 residues. Losses at the gene ends were 6 bases for V and 2 bases for J; bases not matched to a gene: 8. Germline CDR1 reads SNHLY; CDR2 reads FYNNEI. The CDR3 DNA follows: TGTGCCAGCAGAGCCTCAGCGGGGGGAGCCTACGAGCAGTACTTC. This codes for CASRASAGGAYEQYF.

The chain joins TRBV5-1 to TRBJ2-5, with a weak D call TRBD1 (8 bases). CDR1 is SGHRS, CDR2 YFSETQ, per germline. This CDR3 spans 17 amino acids. The V end was cut by 0 bases, the J end by 3 bases, with 18 bases between. This CDR3 reads CASSLVPGGQDKETQYF. The CDR3 DNA reads as TGCGCCAGCAGCTTGGTGCCGGGGGGACAGGATAAAGAGACCCAGTACTTC.

This chain joins TRBV9 and TRBJ1-6; D may be TRBD1 (5 bases). This CDR3 has 19 residues. V was shortened by 3 bases and J by 5 bases, with 24 bases between the two germline ends. Germline assignment: CDR1 SGDLS and CDR2 YYNGEE. CDR3 sequence reads: CASSAFQNRLRKDNSPLHF. The CDR3 DNA reads as TGTGCCAGCAGCGCCTTCCAAAACAGGCTTAGGAAGGATAATTCACCCCTCCACTTT.

CDR3 in DNA: TGCGCCAGCAGCCAAGCCGCGGGGGGGAGGGCAGATACGCAGTATTTT. Its translation: CASSQAAGGRADTQYF. The gene calls are TRBV4-3 and TRBJ2-3; 9 nucleotides match TRBD2. This CDR3 contains 16 residues. Germline-derived CDR1 and CDR2 are LGHNA and YSLEER. V lost 1 base to trimming and J lost 4 bases; unmatched junction nucleotides: 6.

V and J are TRBV4-2 and TRBJ1-5; weak D call: TRBD1 (6 bases). The CDR3 sequence is 13 residues long. The germline CDR1 and CDR2 sequences are LGHNA and YNFKEQ. The germline V and J ends were trimmed by 4 bases and 7 bases, with 11 bases remaining between them. The CDR3 sequence: CASSPTGNQPQHF. In DNA form, the CDR3 reads TGTGCCAGCAGCCCTACAGGGAACCAGCCCCAGCATTTT.

This clone appeared a single time. The V gene is TRBV5-6, the J gene TRBJ2-7; the match to TRBD1 covers 11 bases. Germline V gene sequence: CDR1 SGHDT, CDR2 YYEEEE. The CDR3 is 18 residues long. Trimming removed 0 bases from V and 0 bases from J; junction bases left unmatched: 8. The CDR3: CASSLVAPGTGGSYEQYF. CDR3 in DNA: TGTGCCAGCAGCTTGGTGGCGCCCGGGACAGGGGGCTCCTACGAGCAGTACTTC.

The chain joins TRBV7-2 to TRBJ2-5; the D gene is possibly TRBD2 (7 bases). With the DNA end fitting TRBJ2-7 better, the J assignment may be wrong. The germline CDR1 and CDR2 sequences are SGHTA and FQGNSA. CDR3 size: 16 residues. The CDR3 region is CASRPSGGVSSYEQYF. In nucleotides, the CDR3 is TGTGCCAGCAGGCCTTCGGGGGGCGTTAGCTCCTACGAGCAGTACTTC.

The V and J genes are TRBV7-3 and TRBJ2-2, with 10 bases that match TRBD1. Germline CDR1 and CDR2: SGHTA and FQGTGA. Trimming at V came to 5 bases and at J to 4 bases, leaving 7 bases not matched to a gene. The length of the CDR3 is 16 residues. CDR3 protein: CASSLRGQGSTGELFF. The CDR3 bases are TGTGCCAGCAGCCTCCGGGGACAGGGGAGCACCGGGGAGCTGTTTTTT.

V usage is TRBV29-1 and J usage is TRBJ2-1, with 15 bases that match TRBD2. Germline CDR1 and CDR2: SQVTM and ANQGSEA. This CDR3 has 13 residues. The junction had 7 bases not matched to a gene; V was cut back by 7 bases and J by 12 bases. In nucleotides, the CDR3 is TGCAGCGCTCGGACTAGCGGGGGGGCCGGGCAGTTCTTC. Translating gives CSARTSGGAGQFF.

J is TRBJ1-1 and V is TRBV19; D uncertain. V was shortened by 5 bases and J by 0 bases, with 19 bases between the two germline ends. The CDR3 consists of 17 residues. Germline CDR1 LNHDA, CDR2 SQIVND (reference sequence). CDR3 nucleotide sequence: TGTGCCAGTAGTTCCCCCCTAAAGGTAACTATGAACACTGAAGCTTTCTTT. Translation: CASSSPLKVTMNTEAFF. The full variable domain, in which reference TRBV19 and TRBJ1-1 provide the parts outside the CDR3, is DGGITQSPKYLFRKEGQNVTLSCEQNLNHDAMYWYRQDPGQGLRLIYYSQIVNDFQKGDIAEGYSVSREKKESFPLTVTSAQKNPTAFYLCASSSPLKVTMNTEAFFGQGTRLTVV.

This clone was seen a single time. The V call is TRBV21-1, the J call TRBJ1-5; TRBD1, the table's D call, lacks a check against the DNA. TRBV21-1 is annotated as a pseudogene. The CDR3 is 18 amino acids. CDR3 DNA sequence: TGTGCCAGCAGCAAAGTGGGGCTCACCGAGCATAGCAATCAGCCCCAGCATTTT. Translating gives CASSKVGLTEHSNQPQHF.

CDR3 region: CASSPRRGAAIHTGELFF. Written as DNA, the CDR3 is TGTGCCAGCAGCCCTCGGCGGGGCGCCGCTATACACACCGGGGAGCTGTTTTTT. The chain has TRBV7-6 and TRBJ2-2; a weak D match, TRBD2 (6 bases). The CDR3 consists of 18 residues. Trimming took 5 bases from V and 3 from J, leaving 22 bases between them. Germline V lookup: CDR1 SGHVS, CDR2 FNYEAQ.

The rearrangement joins TRBV9 to TRBJ1-2; D is perhaps TRBD1 (5 bases). This CDR3 has 15 amino acids. V dropped 0 bases and J dropped 8 bases, with 17 bases sitting between them. The germline gives CDR1 SGDLS, CDR2 YYNGEE. For the CDR3, the DNA is TGTGCCAGCAGCGTAGGTCAGGGCGCCCTAAGCGGCTACACCTTC. Amino acid sequence: CASSVGQGALSGYTF.

The V call is TRBV6-5, the J call TRBJ2-1, with TRBD2 matching over 13 bases. V lost 5 bases, J lost 12 bases, and 7 bases stayed unmatched. The CDR3 consists of 14 residues. The germline V gene has CDR1 MNHEY and CDR2 SVGAGI. As DNA, the CDR3 is TGTGCCAGCAGTGAAATATGGACTAGCGGGGGGCAGTTCTTC. It codes for CASSEIWTSGGQFF.

The V call is TRBV6-1, the J call TRBJ2-3, with 7 nucleotides matching TRBD2. The trim removed 4 bases at V and 8 bases at J, leaving 12 bases unmatched. Germline CDR1 MNHNS, CDR2 SASEGT. This CDR3 spans 15 amino acids. The CDR3 nucleotides read TGTGCCAGCAGTGTTGTGGGCGGGCCGGGGGGTACGCAGTATTTT. Amino acids: CASSVVGGPGGTQYF.

The chain joins TRBV13 to TRBJ2-1; 7 nucleotides agree with TRBD1. The CDR3 loop spans 14 amino acids. Germline V lookup: CDR1 PRHDT, CDR2 FYEKMQ (reference sequence). Trimming removed 10 bases from V and 3 bases from J; junction bases left unmatched: 9. The CDR3 DNA sequence: TGTGCCACCCAGAGGACAGGAGTCTACAATGAGCAGTTCTTC. Protein: CATQRTGVYNEQFF.